One and the same sample provided the 8 T cell receptor beta chains below, sequenced in a study of PD-1 blockade in classical Hodgkin lymphoma. The data were produced by immunoSEQ multiplex PCR, yet TCRdb's version contains in-frame clones alone and is incomplete. The table includes approximately 45,000 clones, around three fifths detected once. Regarding time point: cycle 4 day 1 (C4D1), after more than five weeks of nivolumab. Relapse after autologous stem cell transplantation occurred in every patient, and brentuximab vedotin exposure varied. The sample consisted of peripheral blood mononuclear cells (PBMCs), taken before the fourth cycle of nivolumab. The receptors were gathered from a human donor with classical Hodgkin lymphoma.

V is TRBV5-8 and J is TRBJ1-6; 9 positions agree with TRBD1. J was trimmed by 9 bases and V by 4 bases; bases with no gene match: 5. Germline V gene data show CDR1 as SGHTS and CDR2 as YDEGEE. The CDR3 is 14 residues long. This CDR3 reads CASSPGDRASPLHF. The DNA for the CDR3 is TGTGCCAGCAGCCCAGGGGACAGGGCTTCACCCCTCCACTTT.

This clone was recorded once. The gene calls are TRBV5-1 and TRBJ2-5; a weak D match, TRBD2 (7 bases). The germline gives CDR1 SGHRS, CDR2 YFSETQ. Trimming cost V 0 bases and J 5 bases, with 11 bases left between them. This CDR3 contains 14 residues. The CDR3 DNA reads as TGCGCCAGCAGCTTGGTAGGGGGGGCTGAGACCCAGTACTTC. This gives the protein CASSLVGGAETQYF.

The chain is built from TRBV7-3 and TRBJ2-2; 11 positions agree with TRBD2. The J segment lost 6 bases and the V segment lost 2 bases, leaving 14 bases of the junction unmatched. Germline V gene sequence: CDR1 SGHTA, CDR2 FQGTGA. CDR3 length: 19 amino acids. CDR3 loop: CASSLGDRFSGRAAGELFF. The CDR3 coding sequence is TGTGCCAGCAGCTTAGGGGACAGATTTAGCGGGAGGGCCGCCGGGGAGCTGTTTTTT.

This chain connects TRBV30 to TRBJ2-2, with D maybe TRBD1 (6 bases). Trimming shortened V by 4 bases and J by 1 base, and 13 bases separated the two germline ends. The germline V gene has CDR1 GTSNPN and CDR2 SVGIG (reference sequence). The CDR3 is 15 amino acids. CDR3 bases: TGTGCCTGGACCAGGGGATCGGTGAACACCGGGGAGCTGTTTTTT. This translates into CAWTRGSVNTGELFF.

About this clone: This may arise from a read error, as a much more abundant clone is one base away. The gene calls are TRBV4-3 and TRBJ1-3; D is perhaps TRBD1 (5 bases). The CDR3 runs 15 residues. CDR1 and CDR2 from the germline V gene are LGHNA and YSLEER. CDR3 bases: TGCGTCAGCAGCCAAGATGTGCAGGGTAGAAACACCATATATTTT. Protein sequence: CVSSQDVQGRNTIYF.

This chain connects TRBV9 to TRBJ1-3, with 8 bases fitting TRBD1. The germline V gene has CDR1 SGDLS and CDR2 YYNGEE. The CDR3 is 16 residues long. The J segment lost 0 bases and the V segment lost 7 bases, leaving 9 bases of the junction unmatched. The CDR3 coding sequence is TGTGCCAGCTCCGGGGACAGGACGATCTCTGGAAACACCATATATTTT. Its translation: CASSGDRTISGNTIYF. The whole variable domain, remainder taken from reference TRBV9 and TRBJ1-3, is DSGVTQTPKHLITATGQRVTLRCSPRSGDLSVYWYQQSLDQGLQFLIQYYNGEERAKGNILERFSAQQFPDLHSELNLSSLELGDSALYFCASSGDRTISGNTIYFGEGSWLTVV.

The sample holds a few counts of this clone. The V call is TRBV6-6, the J call TRBJ1-3; D is unresolved. The CDR3 runs 13 residues. Deletions cut 10 bases from V and 4 bases from J, with 14 bases between. The germline V gene encodes CDR1 MNHNY and CDR2 SVGAGI (reference sequence). The CDR3 sequence: CATVGIPGNTIYF. The CDR3 bases are TGTGCCACCGTTGGAATACCGGGAAACACCATATATTTT.

Only a few counts were recorded for this clone. This sequence joins TRBV9 and TRBJ1-6; 7 nucleotides line up with TRBD1. The CDR3 has 16 residues. J lost 12 bases, V lost 3 bases, and 15 bases had no gene match. Germline lookup yields CDR1 SGDLS and CDR2 YYNGEE. The CDR3 protein is CASSDRDSRSTLPLHF. The CDR3 coding sequence is TGTGCCAGCAGCGATCGGGACAGTCGGTCTACCCTACCCCTCCACTTT. Variable domain in full (rest from reference TRBV9 and TRBJ1-6): DSGVTQTPKHLITATGQRVTLRCSPRSGDLSVYWYQQSLDQGLQFLIQYYNGEERAKGNILERFSAQQFPDLHSELNLSSLELGDSALYFCASSDRDSRSTLPLHFGNGTRLTVT.